Sequencing of this T cell receptor beta chain was carried out in a study of blood T cell repertoires in COVID-19. Study as a whole: Specimens from acute and convalescent COVID-19 originated in the United States, Italy and Spain.

Authors' data handling: Reference gene primer amplification gave estimated nucleated cell counts. Sequenced by immunoSEQ multiplex PCR; TCRdb stores in-frame clones only, minus some. V and J calls and clone size follow that table, whereas D and trimming were derived from the DNA. This table has about 120,000 clones, around 83% appearing once. J was trimmed by 6 bases and V by 7 bases; bases with no gene match: 9. This CDR3 comprises 14 residues. Germline lookup yields CDR1 SGHRS and CDR2 YFSETQ. V usage is TRBV5-1 and J usage is TRBJ2-7; 11 bases line up with TRBD2. The sequencing sample was made of peripheral blood. This TCR derives from a man aged 55 to 70 with acute or convalescent COVID-19. In nucleotides, the CDR3 is TGCGCCAGCGGAATACTAGCGGGAGAAGGCGAGCAGTACTTC. Its translation: CASGILAGEGEQYF.